This is a list of T cell receptor beta chains from one sample in a study of CD8+ T cells in alopecia areata. Here immunoSEQ multiplex PCR was the method, and the copy in TCRdb shows in-frame clones only, minus some. Among around 150,000 clones, approximately 60% were seen once, and the ten largest hold around 34%. Sequenced material: CD8+ T cells sorted from blood. The receptors shown here come from a human donor in good health. The CDR3 runs from the conserved cysteine through the conserved F or W. Some rows mark clone size as missing; the rest say once, few, many or name a class of expanded clone.

TRBJ2-7	TRBV29-1	.	CSVRSYGEQYF
TRBJ1-1	TRBV29-1	.	CSVDGDRGKDTEAFF
TRBJ1-2	TRBV7-9	few	CASSDPGGARLYGYTF
TRBJ2-3	TRBV7-6	.	CASSPSGRSTDTQYF
TRBJ2-3	TRBV5-6	.	CASSFDDTQYF
TRBJ2-5	TRBV4-1	.	CASSQDSGGETQYF
TRBJ2-7	TRBV5-1	.	CASSLTGAYEQYF
TRBJ1-1	TRBV29-1	.	CSVPRGTEAFF
TRBJ2-1	TRBV5-1	.	CASIADPSYNEQFF
TRBJ2-5	TRBV15	few	CATSRERSRETQYF
TRBJ2-3	TRBV4-1	medium-sized	CASSQRGTDTQYF
TRBJ2-1	TRBV19	.	CAGGWLNEQFF
TRBJ2-2	TRBV29-1	.	CSASGQQGGIGELFF
TRBJ2-2	TRBV7-3	.	CASSLLAGKNTGELFF
TRBJ1-2	TRBV25-1	.	CASSEWDSGYTF
TRBJ2-6	TRBV4-1	few	CASSQDLQRGSSGANVLTF
TRBJ2-3	TRBV25-1	once	CASSELGSTDTQYF
TRBJ2-1	TRBV19	few	CASSGRSYNEQFF
TRBJ2-5	TRBV6-5	.	CASSSDLRGGTQYF
TRBJ2-5	TRBV15	.	CATSRAGSKGETQYF
TRBJ2-7	TRBV6-6	.	CASKPNWDRANYEQYF
TRBJ1-5	TRBV5-6	.	CASSAGTGANQPQHF
TRBJ1-2	TRBV5-6	.	CASSRTLNPGGYTF
TRBJ1-3	TRBV29-1	.	CSVGPRDSGNTIYF
TRBJ1-5	TRBV4-1	few	CASSQVAGFNQPQHF
TRBJ2-5	TRBV4-2	.	CASSQLGQALETQYF
TRBJ2-1	TRBV4-2	.	CASSQGPSYNYEQFF
TRBJ1-4	TRBV7-9	.	CASSLPAGGYEKLFF
TRBJ2-1	TRBV9	many	CASSPNPSSGEQFF
TRBJ2-3	TRBV29-1	few	CSVTVTSTDTQYF
TRBJ2-7	TRBV28	.	CASSFRGQGSYEQYF
TRBJ2-6	TRBV27	.	CASSSGTGSSGANVLTF
TRBJ2-3	TRBV10-3	many	CAISEETDTQYF
TRBJ2-5	TRBV5-1	.	CASSLWLADQETQYF
TRBJ1-2	TRBV30	.	CAWREAMGFGGYTF
TRBJ2-7	TRBV5-6	.	CASSSNPLSGEQYF
TRBJ2-7	TRBV29-1	.	CSVETPIQGSGYGQYF
TRBJ2-7	TRBV5-1	.	CASSYGISYEQYF
TRBJ2-2	TRBV2	few	CASSVRTGPNGELFF
TRBJ2-5	TRBV2	.	CASRASGSKETQYF
TRBJ2-7	TRBV4-2	few	CASSQDLGAPANEQYF
TRBJ2-7	TRBV9	.	CASSVDPAGYEQYF
TRBJ1-5	TRBV6-1	.	CASRGGADSNQPQHF
TRBJ2-2	TRBV2	.	CASSESGQGYTGELFF
TRBJ2-1	TRBV9	few	CASSNQAGGTYNEQFF
TRBJ2-7	TRBV6-5	.	CASSSLAGAPYEQYF
TRBJ2-7	TRBV7-9	.	CASRPDSSSYEQYF
TRBJ2-7	TRBV7-2	.	CASSLAPSSGGLAGVTVYEQYF
TRBJ2-7	TRBV15	.	CATGYGGYEQYF
TRBJ2-7	TRBV2	.	CASGRTGPYEQYF
TRBJ2-7	TRBV29-1	.	CSVERGISHEQYF
TRBJ1-1	TRBV5-1	.	CASSREDMNTEAFF
TRBJ2-2	TRBV7-9	.	CASSFGTGELFF
TRBJ2-6	TRBV27	.	CASTPLRDRRISGANVLTF
TRBJ1-1	TRBV30	.	CAWSAPDSSYTEAFF
TRBJ2-7	TRBV25-1	.	CASGSYEQYF
TRBJ2-7	TRBV5-1	few	CASSLDGDYEQYF
TRBJ2-3	TRBV25-1	.	CAGSSGQGVDTQYF
TRBJ2-1	TRBV7-9	.	CASINGEAKQFF